The rows below give T cell receptor beta chains drawn from one sample of a study of cytomegalovirus exposure and HLA in healthy donors. Some clones are missing from TCRdb's copy, which holds only in-frame ones; the method was immunoSEQ multiplex PCR. Altogether nearly 200,000 clones are present, around four fifths being singletons, with the ten largest covering 6% to 8%. Input material: PBMCs. These receptors all come from a woman in her forties or fifties in good health and CMV-seropositive. Both conserved end residues are part of each CDR3. A D gene is named only where the DNA matches it firmly. Clone size is stated in some rows and not others, as once, few, many or a class when expanded.

. | TRBJ2-5 | TRBV7-9 | . | CASSFRAGGGDTETQYF | TGTGCCAGCAGCTTTCGCGCAGGGGGAGGTGATACAGAGACCCAGTACTTC
. | TRBJ2-5 | TRBV28 | . | CASRQGLHQETQYF | TGTGCCAGCAGACAGGGCCTTCACCAAGAGACCCAGTACTTC
. | TRBJ2-1 | TRBV10-2 | TRBD2 | CASMGGGAGGGGQFF | TGCGCCAGCATGGGGGGAGGAGCGGGGGGAGGAGGGCAGTTCTTC
. | TRBJ2-2 | TRBV27 | TRBD2 | CAGPWEGPILYTGELFF | TGTGCAGGACCGTGGGAGGGGCCCATCCTTTATACCGGGGAGCTGTTTTTT
. | TRBJ2-6 | TRBV5-1 | . | CASSLELSSGANVLTF | TGCGCCAGCAGCTTGGAACTCTCCTCTGGGGCCAACGTCCTGACTTTC
. | TRBJ1-2 | TRBV27 | . | CASSLGQFYGYTF | TGTGCCAGCAGTCTGGGGCAGTTTTATGGCTACACCTTC
few | TRBJ2-3 | TRBV5-1 | . | CASSLASTDTQYF | TGCGCCAGCAGCTTAGCTAGCACAGATACGCAGTATTTT
. | TRBJ2-5 | TRBV5-6 | . | CARWPLTETQYF | TGTGCCAGATGGCCCCTCACAGAGACCCAGTACTTC
. | TRBJ1-2 | TRBV7-8 | TRBD1 | CASSLAGTENGYTF | TGTGCCAGCAGCTTAGCGGGGACAGAAAATGGCTACACCTTC
. | TRBJ2-1 | TRBV10-3 | TRBD2 | CATVASGGNLEQFF | TGTGCCACCGTTGCTAGCGGGGGTAACCTTGAGCAGTTCTTC
. | TRBJ2-7 | TRBV18 | TRBD1 | CASSSTGGSYEQYF | TGTGCCAGCTCATCCACAGGGGGTTCCTACGAGCAGTACTTC
. | TRBJ2-5 | TRBV7-2 | TRBD1 | CASSLRGQGGLGQETQYF | TGTGCCAGCAGCTTACGGGGACAGGGTGGTTTAGGGCAAGAGACCCAGTACTTC
. | TRBJ1-3 | TRBV19 | . | CASSIAVSDLPGNTIYF | TGTGCCAGTAGTATAGCCGTATCGGACTTACCTGGAAACACCATATATTTT
. | TRBJ1-1 | TRBV19 | . | CASSPPGGTEAFF | TGTGCCAGTAGTCCACCCGGGGGCACTGAAGCTTTCTTT
. | TRBJ1-5 | TRBV19 | TRBD1 | CASGGGTGVQPQHF | TGTGCCAGTGGCGGGGGGACAGGGGTTCAGCCCCAGCATTTT
once | TRBJ2-1 | TRBV5-1 | TRBD2 | CASIPIAGSLDEQFF | TGCGCCAGCATCCCTATAGCGGGTAGCTTGGATGAGCAGTTCTTC
. | TRBJ1-2 | TRBV7-8 | . | CASSLLRGGSQPTNYGYTF | TGTGCCAGCAGCCTGCTAAGGGGTGGATCCCAGCCAACTAACTATGGCTACACCTTC
. | TRBJ1-5 | TRBV9 | TRBD1 | CASSVGTGGQPQHF | TGTGCCAGCAGCGTAGGGACAGGGGGTCAGCCCCAGCATTTT
. | TRBJ1-6 | TRBV7-2 | TRBD1 | CASSPRRTGDGSPLHF | TGTGCCAGCAGCCCCCGCAGGACAGGGGATGGTTCACCCCTCCACTTT